These 15 T cell receptor beta chains came from one sample sequenced in a study of beta chain features in type 1 diabetes. The authors reverse transcribed all of the isolated RNA, so sequencing captured expressed TCRB transcripts. The method was immunoSEQ multiplex PCR; TCRdb's version includes in-frame clones alone and lacks a portion of them. Here the sample spans 150,000 to 200,000 clones, approximately 9.1% being singletons. Sequencing was performed on central memory CD4+ T cells from blood. Receptors were obtained from a young woman in good health.

The chain is built from TRBV25-1 and TRBJ2-1; possible D gene TRBD2, 5 bases. The germline V gene encodes CDR1 MGHDK and CDR2 SYGVNS. CDR3 length: 13 amino acids. V dropped 1 base and J dropped 8 bases, with 9 bases sitting between them. CDR3 DNA sequence: TGTGCCAGCAGTGAATCCGGGGAACATGAGCAGTTCTTC. Residues: CASSESGEHEQFF.

The rearrangement joins TRBV16 to TRBJ1-5; tentative D call: TRBD1 (6 bases). V dropped 4 bases and J dropped 0 bases, with 10 bases sitting between them. Germline-derived CDR1 and CDR2 are KGHSY and FQNENV. This CDR3 spans 15 amino acids. CDR3: CASSLGALSNQPQHF. The CDR3 DNA sequence: TGTGCCAGCAGCCTGGGGGCACTTAGCAATCAGCCCCAGCATTTT.

The chain uses TRBV6-6 and TRBJ2-4; 9 bases are a match to TRBD2. After removal of 2 bases from V and 0 bases from J, the junction contained 2 bases not matched to a gene. CDR3 size: 16 residues. Germline CDR1 is MNHNY and CDR2 is SVGAGI (reference sequence). Written as DNA, the CDR3 is TGTGCCAGCAGTTACCCAGCGGGGGGAGCCAAAAACATTCAGTACTTC. Amino acids: CASSYPAGGAKNIQYF.

This clone was observed a few times. The chain combines TRBV4-1 with TRBJ1-5; 7 nucleotides line up with TRBD1. The CDR3 is 15 residues long. Trimming at V came to 3 bases and at J to 7 bases, leaving 9 bases not matched to a gene. From germline, CDR1 is MGHRA and CDR2 YSYEKL. CDR3 residues: CASSHGTAFGQPQHF. The CDR3 DNA reads as TGCGCCAGCAGCCACGGGACAGCCTTCGGGCAGCCCCAGCATTTT.

This clone was observed a handful of times. The CDR3 DNA is TGTGCCAGCCCCGGACTAGCAAAGGCAGATACGCAGTATTTT. The encoded protein is CASPGLAKADTQYF. The chain carries TRBV6-1 and TRBJ2-3, with TRBD2 matching 8 bases. The CDR3 sequence is 14 residues long. Germline trimming cut 8 bases from V and 4 bases from J; bases unmatched to any gene: 8. Germline V CDR1 and CDR2: MNHNS, SASEGT.

The V and J genes are TRBV10-3 and TRBJ2-7; 9 positions match TRBD1. Germline assignment: CDR1 ENHRY and CDR2 SYGVKD. CDR3 size: 13 residues. Trimming removed 9 bases from V and 2 bases from J; junction bases left unmatched: 5. The CDR3 nucleotides are TGTGCCATTTCCCGGGACAGGGCCTACGAGCAGTACTTC. Its translation is CAISRDRAYEQYF.

This clone was detected only a few times. The J gene is TRBJ2-1, the V gene TRBV7-2, with a possible D match to TRBD2 (5 bases). Trimming removed 5 bases from V and 10 bases from J, with 18 bases in between. The germline CDR1 and CDR2 sequences are SGHTA and FQGNSA. The CDR3 is 14 residues long. The CDR3, as DNA: TGTGCCAGCAGCCATAGCCCTTCGGGGTTCGAGCAGTTCTTC. This translates into CASSHSPSGFEQFF.

There are a few counts of this clone. The rearrangement links TRBV5-1 to TRBJ1-5, with a tentative D call TRBD1 (5 bases). The germline V and J ends were trimmed by 4 bases and 0 bases, with 11 bases remaining between them. This CDR3 is built from 15 residues. Germline CDR1 is SGHRS and CDR2 is YFSETQ. The CDR3 is CASSPTDSSNQPQHF. CDR3 sequence (DNA): TGCGCCAGCAGCCCAACAGACAGTAGCAATCAGCCCCAGCATTTT.

The chain employs TRBV10-2 and TRBJ2-3; 13 bases line up with TRBD2. Trimming at V came to 7 bases and at J to 1 base, leaving 8 bases not matched to a gene. Germline CDR1 reads WSHSY; CDR2 reads SAAADI. The CDR3 sequence is 17 residues long. CDR3 coding DNA: TGCGCCAGCAATACCGGGACTAGCGGGGTAGGCACAGATACGCAGTATTTT. Its translation is CASNTGTSGVGTDTQYF.

This clone was seen only a few times. The chain combines TRBV7-9 with TRBJ2-3; D uncertain. The CDR3 covers 12 residues. With 4 bases removed from V and 3 bases from J, the gap between germline ends came to 5 bases. The germline gives CDR1 SEHNR, CDR2 FQNEAQ (reference sequence). CDR3 protein: CASSSQTDTQYF. DNA of the CDR3: TGTGCCAGCAGCTCCCAAACAGATACGCAGTATTTT.

This clone came up a few times. The chain recombines TRBV28 with TRBJ1-1, with a possible D match to TRBD1 (5 bases). V was clipped by 6 bases and J by 1 base, with 18 bases between them. The CDR3 has 16 residues. Looked up from germline, CDR1 is MDHEN and CDR2 is SYDVKM. The CDR3 region is CASSPPGRGRNTEAFF. The CDR3 DNA reads as TGTGCCAGCAGCCCCCCGGGGAGGGGCCGGAACACTGAAGCTTTCTTT.

V and J are TRBV7-8 and TRBJ2-1, with TRBD2 identical over 12 bases. Per germline, CDR1 SGHVS and CDR2 FQNEAQ. CDR3 size: 14 residues. The ends lost 3 bases at V and 9 bases at J; junction bases unmatched: 3. The CDR3 spells CASSFLTSGGEQFF. CDR3 bases: TGTGCCAGCAGCTTCTTGACTAGCGGGGGTGAGCAGTTCTTC.

This clone was seen more than once but under ten times. This chain connects TRBV5-1 to TRBJ1-2, with 11 nucleotides matching TRBD1. CDR3 length: 14 amino acids. With 4 bases clipped from V and 7 bases from J, the junction kept 6 bases outside the gene matches. Germline V CDR1 and CDR2: SGHRS, YFSETQ. DNA of the CDR3: TGCGCCAGCAGCGTAGGACAGGGGGCTCGTGGCTACACCTTC. Translating gives CASSVGQGARGYTF.

The V gene is TRBV19, the J gene TRBJ2-1, with D perhaps TRBD2 (6 bases). The germline CDR1 and CDR2 sequences are LNHDA and SQIVND (reference sequence). There are 12 residues in the CDR3. Trimming cost V 3 bases and J 6 bases, with 6 bases left between them. Here the CDR3 DNA reads TGTGCCAGTAGTATCGGGGGCAATGAGCAGTTCTTC. This encodes CASSIGGNEQFF.

In this sample, this clone turned up a few times. This same CDR3 is encoded by further DNA sequences in the sample. The rearrangement joins TRBV30 to TRBJ1-6; 8 nucleotides line up with TRBD1. Losses at the gene ends were 1 base for V and 7 bases for J; bases not matched to a gene: 0. Germline CDR1 GTSNPN, CDR2 SVGIG (reference sequence). The CDR3 totals 13 residues. CDR3 protein: CAWSGQGNSPLHF. CDR3 nucleotides: TGTGCCTGGAGTGGACAGGGGAATTCACCCCTCCACTTT.